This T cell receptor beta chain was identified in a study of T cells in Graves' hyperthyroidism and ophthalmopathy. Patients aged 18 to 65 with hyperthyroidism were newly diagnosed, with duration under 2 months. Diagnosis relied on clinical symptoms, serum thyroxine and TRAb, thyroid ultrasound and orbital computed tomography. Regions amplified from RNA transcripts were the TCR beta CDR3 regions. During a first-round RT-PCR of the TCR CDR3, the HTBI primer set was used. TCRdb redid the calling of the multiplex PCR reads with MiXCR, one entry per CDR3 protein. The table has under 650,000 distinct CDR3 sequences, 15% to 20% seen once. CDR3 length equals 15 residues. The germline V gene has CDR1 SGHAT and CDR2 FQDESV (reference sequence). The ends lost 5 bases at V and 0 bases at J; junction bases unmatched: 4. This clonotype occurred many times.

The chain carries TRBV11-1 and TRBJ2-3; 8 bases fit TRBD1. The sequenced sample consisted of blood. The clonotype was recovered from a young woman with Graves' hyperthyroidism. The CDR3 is CASSADRASTDTQYF. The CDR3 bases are TGTGCCAGCAGCGCGGACAGGGCGAGCACAGATACGCAGTATTTT.